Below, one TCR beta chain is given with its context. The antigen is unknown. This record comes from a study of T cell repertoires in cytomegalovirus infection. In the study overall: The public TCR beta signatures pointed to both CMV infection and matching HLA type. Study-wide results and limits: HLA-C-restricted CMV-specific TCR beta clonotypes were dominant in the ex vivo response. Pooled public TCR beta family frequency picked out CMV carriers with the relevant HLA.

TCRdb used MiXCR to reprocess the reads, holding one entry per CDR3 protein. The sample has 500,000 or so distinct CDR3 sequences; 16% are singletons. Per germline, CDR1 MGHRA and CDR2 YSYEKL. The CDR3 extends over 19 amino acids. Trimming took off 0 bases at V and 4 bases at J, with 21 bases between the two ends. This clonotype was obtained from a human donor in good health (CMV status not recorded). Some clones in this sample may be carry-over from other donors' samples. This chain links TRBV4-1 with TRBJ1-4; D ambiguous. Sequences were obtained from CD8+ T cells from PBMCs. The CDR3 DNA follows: TGCGCCAGCAGCCAAGAAGCCCCCCACTCCGGCAGCCTTAATGAAAAACTGTTTTTT. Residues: CASSQEAPHSGSLNEKLFF.